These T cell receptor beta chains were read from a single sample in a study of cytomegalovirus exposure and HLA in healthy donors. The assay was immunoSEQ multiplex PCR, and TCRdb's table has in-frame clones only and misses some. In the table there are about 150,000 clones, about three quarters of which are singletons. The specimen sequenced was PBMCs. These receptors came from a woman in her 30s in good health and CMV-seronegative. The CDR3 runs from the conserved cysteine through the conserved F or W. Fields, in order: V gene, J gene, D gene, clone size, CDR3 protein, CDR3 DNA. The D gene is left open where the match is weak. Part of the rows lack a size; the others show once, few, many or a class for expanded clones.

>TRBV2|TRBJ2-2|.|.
CASSTERVDTGELFF
TGTGCCAGCAGTACCGAGCGAGTAGACACCGGGGAGCTGTTTTTT
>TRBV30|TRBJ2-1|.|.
CAWSTGEANEQFF
TGTGCCTGGAGTACAGGGGAGGCCAATGAGCAGTTCTTC
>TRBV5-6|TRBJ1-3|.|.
CASSFQLGNTIYF
TGTGCCAGCAGCTTCCAACTTGGAAACACCATATATTTT
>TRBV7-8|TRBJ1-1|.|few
CASSLQEGTEAFF
TGTGCCAGCAGCTTACAGGAGGGCACTGAAGCTTTCTTT
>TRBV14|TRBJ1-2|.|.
CASSQLLGLSYTF
TGTGCCAGCAGCCAGCTGTTGGGGCTCAGCTACACCTTC
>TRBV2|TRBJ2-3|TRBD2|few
CASSPGLASDTQYF
TGTGCCAGCTCCCCGGGACTAGCCTCAGATACGCAGTATTTT
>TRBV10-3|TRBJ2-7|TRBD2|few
CAISESTLRLAGEIYEQYF
TGTGCCATCAGTGAGTCGACTCTGAGACTAGCGGGGGAAATCTACGAGCAGTACTTC
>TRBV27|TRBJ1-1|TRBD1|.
CASSATGGFLDTEAFF
TGTGCCAGCAGTGCGACAGGGGGTTTTTTAGACACTGAAGCTTTCTTT
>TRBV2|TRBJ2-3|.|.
CASSRPQVLSTDTQYF
TGTGCCAGCAGCAGACCCCAGGTCCTATCCACAGATACGCAGTATTTT
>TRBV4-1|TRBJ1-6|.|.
CASSQDQARVNSPLHF
TGCGCCAGCAGCCAAGATCAGGCCAGGGTTAATTCACCCCTCCACTTT
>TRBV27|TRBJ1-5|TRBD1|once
CASRRGTARDQPQHF
TGTGCCAGCAGGAGGGGGACAGCACGGGATCAGCCCCAGCATTTT
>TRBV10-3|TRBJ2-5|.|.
CAISRQAQETQYF
TGTGCCATCAGCAGACAGGCCCAAGAGACCCAGTACTTC
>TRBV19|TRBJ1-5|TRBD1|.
CASSIYRGRGNQPQHF
TGTGCCAGTAGTATCTACAGGGGGCGCGGGAATCAGCCCCAGCATTTT
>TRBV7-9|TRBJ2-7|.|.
CASSTFSYEQYF
TGTGCCAGCAGCACATTCTCCTACGAGCAGTACTTC
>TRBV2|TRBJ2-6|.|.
CATGLAALSANVLTF
TGTGCCACAGGTCTAGCAGCCCTCTCGGCCAACGTCCTGACTTTC
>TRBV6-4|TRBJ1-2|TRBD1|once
CASSWDRGQGYTF
TGTGCCAGCAGTTGGGACAGGGGGCAAGGCTACACCTTC
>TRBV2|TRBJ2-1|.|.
CASRGRQEQFF
TGTGCCAGCAGGGGCAGACAGGAGCAGTTCTTC
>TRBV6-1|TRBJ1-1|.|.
CASSLEPSKNTEAFF
TGTGCCAGCAGCCTAGAACCCTCAAAGAACACTGAAGCTTTCTTT
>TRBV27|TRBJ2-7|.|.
CASSSQTGGSYEQYF
TGTGCCAGCAGTTCCCAGACTGGGGGGTCCTACGAGCAGTACTTC
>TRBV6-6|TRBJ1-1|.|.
CASRSPTGRLGAFF
TGTGCCAGCAGGTCCCCAACAGGTCGGTTAGGAGCTTTCTTT
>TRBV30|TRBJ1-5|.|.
CAWSEMSQPQHF
TGTGCCTGGAGTGAAATGAGTCAGCCCCAGCATTTT
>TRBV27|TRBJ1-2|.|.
CASSFDAVAGYTF
TGTGCCAGCAGTTTCGACGCGGTTGCAGGCTACACCTTC
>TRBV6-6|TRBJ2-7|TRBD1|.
CASSYTGQDYEQYF
TGTGCCAGCAGTTACACGGGACAGGATTACGAGCAGTACTTC
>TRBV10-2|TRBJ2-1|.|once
CASSEGAYEQFF
TGCGCCAGCAGTGAGGGGGCCTATGAGCAGTTCTTC
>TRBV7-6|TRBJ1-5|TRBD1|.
CASSSNTGGNQPQHF
TGTGCCAGCAGCAGCAACACAGGGGGCAATCAGCCCCAGCATTTT
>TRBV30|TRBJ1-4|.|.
CACIRAEKLFF
TGTGCCTGTATTCGAGCGGAAAAACTGTTTTTT